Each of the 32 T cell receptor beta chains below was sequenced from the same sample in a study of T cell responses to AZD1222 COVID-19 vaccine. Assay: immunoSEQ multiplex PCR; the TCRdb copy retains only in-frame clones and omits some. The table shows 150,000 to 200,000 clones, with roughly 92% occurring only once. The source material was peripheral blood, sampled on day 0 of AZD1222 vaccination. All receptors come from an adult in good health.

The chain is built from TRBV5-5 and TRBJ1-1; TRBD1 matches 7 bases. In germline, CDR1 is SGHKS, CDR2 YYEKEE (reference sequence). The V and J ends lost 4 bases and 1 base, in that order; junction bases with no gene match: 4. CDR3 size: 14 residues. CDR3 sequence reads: CASSQRTGNTEAFF. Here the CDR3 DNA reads TGTGCCAGCAGCCAACGGACAGGGAACACTGAAGCTTTCTTT.

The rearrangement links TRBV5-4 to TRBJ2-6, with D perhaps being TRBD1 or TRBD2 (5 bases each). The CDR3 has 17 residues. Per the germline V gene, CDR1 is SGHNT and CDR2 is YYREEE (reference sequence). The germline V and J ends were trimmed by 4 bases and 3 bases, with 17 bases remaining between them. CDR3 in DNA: TGTGCCAGCAGCCCGCAGGGACGGACGCTTGGGGCCAACGTCCTGACTTTC. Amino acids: CASSPQGRTLGANVLTF. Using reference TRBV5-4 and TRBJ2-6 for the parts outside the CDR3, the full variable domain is ETGVTQSPTHLIKTRGQQVTLRCSSQSGHNTVSWYQQALGQGPQFIFQYYREEENGRGNFPPRFSGLQFPNYSSELNVNALELDDSALYLCASSPQGRTLGANVLTFGAGSRLTVL.

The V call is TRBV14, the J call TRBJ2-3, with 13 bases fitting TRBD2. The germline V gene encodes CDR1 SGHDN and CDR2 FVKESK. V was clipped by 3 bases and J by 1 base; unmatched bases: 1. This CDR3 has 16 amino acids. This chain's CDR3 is CASSHGLAGGTDTQYF. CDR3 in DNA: TGTGCCAGCAGCCACGGACTAGCGGGAGGCACAGATACGCAGTATTTT.

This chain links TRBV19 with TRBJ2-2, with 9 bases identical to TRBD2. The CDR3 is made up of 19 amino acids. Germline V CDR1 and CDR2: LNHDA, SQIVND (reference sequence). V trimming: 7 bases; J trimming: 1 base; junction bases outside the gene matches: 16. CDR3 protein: CASTIRLAETSLNTGELFF. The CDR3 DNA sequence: TGTGCCAGTACTATTCGACTAGCGGAGACTTCCCTGAACACCGGGGAGCTGTTTTTT.

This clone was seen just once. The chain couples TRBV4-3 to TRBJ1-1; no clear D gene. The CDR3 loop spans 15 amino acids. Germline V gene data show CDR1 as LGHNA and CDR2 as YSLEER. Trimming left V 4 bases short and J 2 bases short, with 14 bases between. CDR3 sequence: CASSPAVGPNTEAFF. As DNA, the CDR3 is TGCGCCAGCAGCCCCGCAGTGGGTCCCAACACTGAAGCTTTCTTT.

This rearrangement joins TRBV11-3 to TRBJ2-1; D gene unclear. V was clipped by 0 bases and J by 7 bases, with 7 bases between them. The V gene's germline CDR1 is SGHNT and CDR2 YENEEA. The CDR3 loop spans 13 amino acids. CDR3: CASSLESGNEQFF. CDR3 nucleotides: TGTGCCAGCAGCTTAGAGTCGGGTAATGAGCAGTTCTTC.

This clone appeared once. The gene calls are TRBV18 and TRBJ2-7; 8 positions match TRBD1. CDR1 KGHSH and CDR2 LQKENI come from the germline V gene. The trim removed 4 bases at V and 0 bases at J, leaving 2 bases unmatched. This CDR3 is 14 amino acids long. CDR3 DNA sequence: TGTGCCAGCTCACTGGGACAGGACTCCTACGAGCAGTACTTC. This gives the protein CASSLGQDSYEQYF.

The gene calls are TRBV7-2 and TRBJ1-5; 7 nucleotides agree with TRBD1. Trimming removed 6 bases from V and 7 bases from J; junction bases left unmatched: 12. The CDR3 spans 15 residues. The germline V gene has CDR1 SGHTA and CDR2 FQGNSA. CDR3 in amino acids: CASSRRGTVPQPQHF. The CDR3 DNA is TGTGCCAGCAGTCGTAGGGGGACAGTGCCACAGCCCCAGCATTTT.

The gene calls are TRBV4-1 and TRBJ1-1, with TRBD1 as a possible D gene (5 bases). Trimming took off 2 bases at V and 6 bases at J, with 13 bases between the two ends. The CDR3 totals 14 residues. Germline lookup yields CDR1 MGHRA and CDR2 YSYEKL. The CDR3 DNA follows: TGCGCCAGCAGCCAACAGGGATATGGGGCTGAAGCTTTCTTT. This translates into CASSQQGYGAEAFF.

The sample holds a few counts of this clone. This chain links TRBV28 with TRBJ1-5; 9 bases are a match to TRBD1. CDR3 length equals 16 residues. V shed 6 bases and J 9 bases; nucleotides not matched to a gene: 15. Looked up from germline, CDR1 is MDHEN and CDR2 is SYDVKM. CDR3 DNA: TGTGCCAGCAGCCCCCGGGACAGGGCCGGTTCTGCGCCCCAGCATTTT. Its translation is CASSPRDRAGSAPQHF.

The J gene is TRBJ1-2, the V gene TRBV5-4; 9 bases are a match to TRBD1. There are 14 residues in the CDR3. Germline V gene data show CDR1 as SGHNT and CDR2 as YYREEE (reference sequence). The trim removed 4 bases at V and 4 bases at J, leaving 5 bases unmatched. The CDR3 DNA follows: TGTGCCAGCAGCCGCCGGGACAGGGTCTATGGCTACACCTTC. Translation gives CASSRRDRVYGYTF.

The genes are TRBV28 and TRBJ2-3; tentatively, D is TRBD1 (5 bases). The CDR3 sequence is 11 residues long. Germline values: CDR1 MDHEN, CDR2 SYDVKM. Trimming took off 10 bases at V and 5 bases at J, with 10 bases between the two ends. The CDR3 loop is CAIRGQDTQYF. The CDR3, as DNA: TGTGCCATCCGAGGACAAGATACGCAGTATTTT.

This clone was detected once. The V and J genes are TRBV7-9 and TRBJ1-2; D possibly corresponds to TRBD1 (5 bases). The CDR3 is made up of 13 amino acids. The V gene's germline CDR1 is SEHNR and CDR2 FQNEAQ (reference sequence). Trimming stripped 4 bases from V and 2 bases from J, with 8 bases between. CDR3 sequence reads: CASSYPGNYGYTF. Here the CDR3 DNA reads TGTGCCAGCAGCTACCCAGGGAACTATGGCTACACCTTC.

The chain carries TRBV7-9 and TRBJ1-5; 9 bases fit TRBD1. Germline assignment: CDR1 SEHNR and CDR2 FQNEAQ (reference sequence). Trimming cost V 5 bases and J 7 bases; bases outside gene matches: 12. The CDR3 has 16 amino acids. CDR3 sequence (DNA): TGTGCCAGCAGCCGTCCCGGGACAGGGATTGTCCAGCCCCAGCATTTT. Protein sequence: CASSRPGTGIVQPQHF.

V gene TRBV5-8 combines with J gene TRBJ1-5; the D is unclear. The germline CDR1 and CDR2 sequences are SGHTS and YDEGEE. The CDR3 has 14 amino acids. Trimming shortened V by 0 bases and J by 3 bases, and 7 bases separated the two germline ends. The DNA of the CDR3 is TGTGCCAGCAGCTTGGACAGCTACAATCAGCCCCAGCATTTT. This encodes CASSLDSYNQPQHF.

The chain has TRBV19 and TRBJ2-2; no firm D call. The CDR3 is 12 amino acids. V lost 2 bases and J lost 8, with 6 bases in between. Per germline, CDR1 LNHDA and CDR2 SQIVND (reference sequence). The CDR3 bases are TGTGCCAGTAGTATACTGGCAGGGGAGCTGTTTTTT. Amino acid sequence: CASSILAGELFF.

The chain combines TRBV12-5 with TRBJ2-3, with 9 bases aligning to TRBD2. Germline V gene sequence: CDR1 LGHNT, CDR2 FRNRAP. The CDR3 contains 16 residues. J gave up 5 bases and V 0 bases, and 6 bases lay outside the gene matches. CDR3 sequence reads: CASGLVGGGALDTQYF. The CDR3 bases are TGTGCTAGTGGTTTGGTAGGCGGGGGGGCATTAGATACGCAGTATTTT.

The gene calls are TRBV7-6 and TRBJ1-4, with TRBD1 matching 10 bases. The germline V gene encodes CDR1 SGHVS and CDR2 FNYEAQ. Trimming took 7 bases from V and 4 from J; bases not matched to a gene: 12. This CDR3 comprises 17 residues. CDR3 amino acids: CASTVGQGLPINEKLFF. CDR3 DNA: TGTGCCAGCACCGTGGGACAGGGGCTTCCGATTAATGAAAAACTGTTTTTT.

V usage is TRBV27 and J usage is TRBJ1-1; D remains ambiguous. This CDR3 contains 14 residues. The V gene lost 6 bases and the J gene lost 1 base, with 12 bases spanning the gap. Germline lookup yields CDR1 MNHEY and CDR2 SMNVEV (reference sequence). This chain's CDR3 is CASRRGLRNTEAFF. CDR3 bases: TGTGCCAGCAGACGTGGGTTAAGGAACACTGAAGCTTTCTTT.

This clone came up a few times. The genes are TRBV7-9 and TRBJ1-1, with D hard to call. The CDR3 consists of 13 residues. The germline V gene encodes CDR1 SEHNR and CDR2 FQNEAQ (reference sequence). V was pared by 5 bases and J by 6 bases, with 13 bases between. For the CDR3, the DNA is TGTGCCAGCAGCCCAATTTTATACTCTGAAGCTTTCTTT. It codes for CASSPILYSEAFF.

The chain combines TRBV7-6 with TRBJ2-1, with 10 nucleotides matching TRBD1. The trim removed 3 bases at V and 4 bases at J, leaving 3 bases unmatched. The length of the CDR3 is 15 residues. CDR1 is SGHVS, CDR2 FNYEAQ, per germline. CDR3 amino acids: CASSFGQGEYNEQFF. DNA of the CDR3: TGTGCCAGCAGCTTCGGACAGGGGGAATACAATGAGCAGTTCTTC.

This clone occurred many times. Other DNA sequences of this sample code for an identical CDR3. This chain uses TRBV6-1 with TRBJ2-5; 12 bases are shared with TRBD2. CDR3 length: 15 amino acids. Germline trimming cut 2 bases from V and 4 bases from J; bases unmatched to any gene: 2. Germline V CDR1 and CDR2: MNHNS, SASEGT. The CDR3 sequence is CASSELAGGPETQYF. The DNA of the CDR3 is TGTGCCAGCAGTGAACTAGCGGGGGGGCCAGAGACCCAGTACTTC.

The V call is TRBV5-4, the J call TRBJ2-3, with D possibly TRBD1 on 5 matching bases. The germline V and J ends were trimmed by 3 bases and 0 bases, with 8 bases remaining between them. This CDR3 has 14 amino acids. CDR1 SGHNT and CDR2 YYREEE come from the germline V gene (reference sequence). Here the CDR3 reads CASSWGGSTDTQYF. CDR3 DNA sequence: TGTGCCAGCAGCTGGGGCGGAAGCACAGATACGCAGTATTTT.

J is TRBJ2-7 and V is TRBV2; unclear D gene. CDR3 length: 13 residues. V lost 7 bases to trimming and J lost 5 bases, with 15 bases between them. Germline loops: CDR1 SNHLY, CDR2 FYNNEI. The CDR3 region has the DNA TGTGCCAGCACCCTATCGGGCAGTAACGAGCAGTACTTC. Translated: CASTLSGSNEQYF.

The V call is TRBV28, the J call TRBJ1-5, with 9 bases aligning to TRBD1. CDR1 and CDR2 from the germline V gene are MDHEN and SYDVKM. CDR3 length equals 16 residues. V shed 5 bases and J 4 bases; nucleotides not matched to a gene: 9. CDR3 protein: CASSLPGTGPNQPQHF. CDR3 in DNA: TGTGCCAGCAGTCTACCCGGGACAGGGCCGAATCAGCCCCAGCATTTT.

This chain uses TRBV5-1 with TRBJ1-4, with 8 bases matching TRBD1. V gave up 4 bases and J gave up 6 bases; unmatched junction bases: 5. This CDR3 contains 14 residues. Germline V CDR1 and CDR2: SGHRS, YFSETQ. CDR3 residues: CASSQDRVDEKLFF. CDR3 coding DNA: TGCGCCAGCAGCCAGGACAGGGTAGATGAAAAACTGTTTTTT.

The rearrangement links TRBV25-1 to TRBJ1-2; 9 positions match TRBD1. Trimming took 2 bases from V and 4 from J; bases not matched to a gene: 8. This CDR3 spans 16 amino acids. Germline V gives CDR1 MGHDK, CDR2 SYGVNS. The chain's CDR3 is CASSEGQGRVGYGYTF. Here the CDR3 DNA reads TGTGCCAGCAGTGAAGGACAGGGGCGAGTAGGCTATGGCTACACCTTC.

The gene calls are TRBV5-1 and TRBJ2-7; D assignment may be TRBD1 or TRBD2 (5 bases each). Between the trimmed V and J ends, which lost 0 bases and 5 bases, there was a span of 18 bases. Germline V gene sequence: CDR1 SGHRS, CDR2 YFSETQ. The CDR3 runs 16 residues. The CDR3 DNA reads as TGCGCCAGCAGCTTGGCACTTGGGACCTTGGGGCACGAGCAGTACTTC. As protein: CASSLALGTLGHEQYF.

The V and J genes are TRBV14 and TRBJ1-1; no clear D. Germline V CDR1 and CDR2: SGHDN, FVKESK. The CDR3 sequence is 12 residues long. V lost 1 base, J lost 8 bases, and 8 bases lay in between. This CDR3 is CASSQARGEAFF. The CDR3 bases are TGTGCCAGCAGCCAAGCAAGAGGGGAAGCTTTCTTT.

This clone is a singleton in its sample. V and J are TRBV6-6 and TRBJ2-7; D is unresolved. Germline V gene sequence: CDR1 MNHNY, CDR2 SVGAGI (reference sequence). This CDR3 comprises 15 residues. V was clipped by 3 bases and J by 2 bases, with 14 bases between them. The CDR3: CASSYFGVRTYEQYF. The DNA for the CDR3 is TGTGCCAGCAGTTATTTTGGGGTCCGGACCTACGAGCAGTACTTC.

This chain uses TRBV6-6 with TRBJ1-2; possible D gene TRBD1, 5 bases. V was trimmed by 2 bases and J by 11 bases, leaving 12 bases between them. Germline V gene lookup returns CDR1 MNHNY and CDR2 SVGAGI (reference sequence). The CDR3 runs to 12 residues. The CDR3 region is CASSYEGREYTF. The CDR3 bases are TGTGCCAGCAGTTACGAGGGCAGGGAGTACACCTTC.

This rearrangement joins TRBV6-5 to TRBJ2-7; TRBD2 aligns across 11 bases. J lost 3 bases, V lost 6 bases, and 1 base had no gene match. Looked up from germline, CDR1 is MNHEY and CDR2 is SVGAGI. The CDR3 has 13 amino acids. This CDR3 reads CASRLAGDYEQYF. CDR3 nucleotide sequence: TGTGCCAGCAGACTAGCGGGGGACTACGAGCAGTACTTC.